The sequence of this T cell receptor beta chain was determined in a study of control samples from healthy donors and cancer patients. Germline V CDR1 and CDR2: MDHEN, SYDVKM. The junction had 4 bases not matched to a gene; V was cut back by 6 bases and J by 6 bases. CDR3 size: 14 residues. Sequencing used immunoSEQ multiplex PCR; TCRdb keeps in-frame clones, though not all of them. The sample carries some 80,000 clones, 85% to 95% recorded once. V is TRBV28 and J is TRBJ1-5, with 11 positions matching TRBD1. This TCR was sampled from a woman in her sixties or seventies in good health. The source material was blood. The CDR3 sequence is CASRIGTGGQPQHF. Here the CDR3 DNA reads TGTGCCAGCAGAATCGGGACAGGGGGTCAGCCCCAGCATTTT.